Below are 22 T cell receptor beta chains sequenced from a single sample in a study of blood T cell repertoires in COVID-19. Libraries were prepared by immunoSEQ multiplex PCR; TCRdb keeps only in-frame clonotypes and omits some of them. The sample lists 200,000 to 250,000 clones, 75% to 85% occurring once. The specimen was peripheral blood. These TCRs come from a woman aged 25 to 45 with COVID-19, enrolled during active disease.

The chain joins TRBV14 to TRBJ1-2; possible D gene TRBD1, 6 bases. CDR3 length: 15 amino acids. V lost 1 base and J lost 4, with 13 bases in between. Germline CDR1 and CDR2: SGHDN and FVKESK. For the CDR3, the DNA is TGTGCCAGCAGCCAAGGGAACAGGGAATTCTATGGCTACACCTTC. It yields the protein CASSQGNREFYGYTF. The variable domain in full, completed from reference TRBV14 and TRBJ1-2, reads EAGVTQFPSHSVIEKGQTVTLRCDPISGHDNLYWYRRVMGKEIKFLLHFVKESKQDESGMPNNRFLAERTGGTYSTLKVQPAELEDSGVYFCASSQGNREFYGYTFGSGTRLTVV.

Here the CDR3 DNA reads TGCGCCAGCAGCCAAGATAGAAAGGGGCATGGCTACACCTTC. Amino acids: CASSQDRKGHGYTF. The J gene is TRBJ1-2, the V gene TRBV4-3; D perhaps matches TRBD1 (5 bases). V lost 0 bases, J lost 6 bases, and 11 bases lay in between. The CDR3 is 14 residues long. Germline V lookup: CDR1 LGHNA, CDR2 YSLEER.

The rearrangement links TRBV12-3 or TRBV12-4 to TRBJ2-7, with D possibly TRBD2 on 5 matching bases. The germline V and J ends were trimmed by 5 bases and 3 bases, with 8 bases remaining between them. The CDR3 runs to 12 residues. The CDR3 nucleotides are TGTGCCAGCAGTCCGGGAAACTACGAGCAGTACTTC. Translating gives CASSPGNYEQYF.

The CDR3 is CASSLAPGQGNIQYF. The CDR3 coding sequence is TGTGCCAGCAGCCTTGCTCCGGGACAGGGGAACATTCAGTACTTC. The chain couples TRBV5-6 to TRBJ2-4; 10 bases align to TRBD1. The V segment lost 4 bases and the J segment 7 bases; nucleotides outside the gene matches: 8. Per the germline V gene, CDR1 is SGHDT and CDR2 is YYEEEE. There are 15 residues in the CDR3.

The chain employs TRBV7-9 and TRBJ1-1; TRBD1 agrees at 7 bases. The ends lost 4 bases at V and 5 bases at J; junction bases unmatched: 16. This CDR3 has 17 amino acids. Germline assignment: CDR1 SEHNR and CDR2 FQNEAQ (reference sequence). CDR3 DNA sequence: TGTGCCAGCAGCTCAACAGGGGTAGAGAGCGTTGGGACTGAAGCTTTCTTT. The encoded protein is CASSSTGVESVGTEAFF.

The CDR3 spells CASSELGQGAETDTQYF. In DNA form, the CDR3 reads TGTGCCAGCAGTGAATTGGGGCAGGGGGCGGAAACAGATACGCAGTATTTT. V usage is TRBV25-1 and J usage is TRBJ2-3; 8 bases line up with TRBD1. The CDR3 is 17 residues long. Germline CDR1 is MGHDK and CDR2 is SYGVNS. V gave up 1 base and J gave up 3 bases; unmatched junction bases: 9.

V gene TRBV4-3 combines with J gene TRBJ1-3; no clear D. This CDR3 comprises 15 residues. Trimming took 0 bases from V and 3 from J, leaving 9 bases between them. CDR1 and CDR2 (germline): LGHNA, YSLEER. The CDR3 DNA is TGCGCCAGCAGCCAAGACGGCAACAGTGGAAACACCATATATTTT. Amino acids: CASSQDGNSGNTIYF.

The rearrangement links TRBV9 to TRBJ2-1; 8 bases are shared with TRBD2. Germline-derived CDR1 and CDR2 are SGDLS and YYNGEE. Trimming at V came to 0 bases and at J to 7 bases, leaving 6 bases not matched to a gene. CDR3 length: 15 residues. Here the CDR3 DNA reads TGTGCCAGCAGCGTAGCGGGAGGGCGGTGGAATGAGCAGTTCTTC. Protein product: CASSVAGGRWNEQFF.

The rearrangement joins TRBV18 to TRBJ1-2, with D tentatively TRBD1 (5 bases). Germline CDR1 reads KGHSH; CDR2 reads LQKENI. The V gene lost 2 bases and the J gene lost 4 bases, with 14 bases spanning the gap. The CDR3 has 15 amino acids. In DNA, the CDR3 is TGTGCCAGCTCACCAGCGGGGCCCGCGGGCTATGGCTACACCTTC. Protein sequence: CASSPAGPAGYGYTF.

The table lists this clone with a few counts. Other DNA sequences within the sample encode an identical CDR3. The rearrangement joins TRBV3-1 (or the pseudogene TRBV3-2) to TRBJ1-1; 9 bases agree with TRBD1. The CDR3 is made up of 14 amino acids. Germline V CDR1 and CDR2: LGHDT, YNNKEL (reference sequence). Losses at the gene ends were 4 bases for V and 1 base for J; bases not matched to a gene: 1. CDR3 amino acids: CASSRGQGNTEAFF. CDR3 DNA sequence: TGTGCCAGCAGCCGGGGACAGGGGAACACTGAAGCTTTCTTT.

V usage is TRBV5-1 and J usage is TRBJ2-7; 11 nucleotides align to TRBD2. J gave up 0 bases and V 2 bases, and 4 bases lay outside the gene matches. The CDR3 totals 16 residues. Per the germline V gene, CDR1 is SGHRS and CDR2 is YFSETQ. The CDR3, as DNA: TGCGCCAGCAGCTTTTCTAGCGGGGGGTTCTCCTACGAGCAGTACTTC. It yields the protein CASSFSSGGFSYEQYF.

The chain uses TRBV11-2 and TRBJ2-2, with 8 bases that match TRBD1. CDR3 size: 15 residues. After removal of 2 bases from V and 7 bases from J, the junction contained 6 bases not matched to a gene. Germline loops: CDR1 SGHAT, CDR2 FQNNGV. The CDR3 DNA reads TGTGCCAGCAGCTTACTCAGGGGGCGCATCGGGGAGCTGTTTTTT. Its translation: CASSLLRGRIGELFF.

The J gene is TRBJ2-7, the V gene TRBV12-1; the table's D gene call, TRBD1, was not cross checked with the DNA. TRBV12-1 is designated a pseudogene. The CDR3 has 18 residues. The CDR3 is CASSPSREAGAETYEQYF. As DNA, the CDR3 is TGTGCCAGCAGCCCAAGTCGTGAGGCAGGGGCTGAAACCTACGAGCAGTACTTC.

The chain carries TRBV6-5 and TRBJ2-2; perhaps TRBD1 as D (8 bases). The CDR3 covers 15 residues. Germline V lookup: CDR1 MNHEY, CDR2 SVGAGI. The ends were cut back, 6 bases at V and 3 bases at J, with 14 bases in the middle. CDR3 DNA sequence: TGTGCCAGCAGCACACAGGGGGGGCACACCGGGGAGCTGTTTTTT. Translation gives CASSTQGGHTGELFF.

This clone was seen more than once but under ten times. In nucleotides, the CDR3 is TGCGCCAGCAGCCAAGATCTGGCGGGAGGGCGATACAATGAGCAGTTCTTC. This sequence encodes CASSQDLAGGRYNEQFF. This chain connects TRBV4-1 to TRBJ2-1, with 9 bases that match TRBD2. V was pared by 0 bases and J by 4 bases, with 7 bases of the junction left unmatched. Germline V lookup: CDR1 MGHRA, CDR2 YSYEKL. The length of the CDR3 is 17 residues.

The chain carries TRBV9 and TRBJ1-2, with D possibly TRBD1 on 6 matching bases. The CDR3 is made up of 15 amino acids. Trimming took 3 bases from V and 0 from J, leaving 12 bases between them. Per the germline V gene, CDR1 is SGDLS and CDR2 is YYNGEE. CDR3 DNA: TGTGCCAGCAGCGCGTCCAGGGGCCCTAACTATGGCTACACCTTC. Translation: CASSASRGPNYGYTF. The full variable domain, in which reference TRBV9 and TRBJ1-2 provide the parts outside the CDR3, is DSGVTQTPKHLITATGQRVTLRCSPRSGDLSVYWYQQSLDQGLQFLIQYYNGEERAKGNILERFSAQQFPDLHSELNLSSLELGDSALYFCASSASRGPNYGYTFGSGTRLTVV.

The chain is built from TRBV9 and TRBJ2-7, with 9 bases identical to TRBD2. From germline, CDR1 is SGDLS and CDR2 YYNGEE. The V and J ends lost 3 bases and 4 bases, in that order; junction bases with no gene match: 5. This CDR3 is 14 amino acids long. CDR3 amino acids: CASSASGKLYEQYF. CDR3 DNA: TGTGCCAGCAGCGCTAGCGGGAAGTTATACGAGCAGTACTTC.

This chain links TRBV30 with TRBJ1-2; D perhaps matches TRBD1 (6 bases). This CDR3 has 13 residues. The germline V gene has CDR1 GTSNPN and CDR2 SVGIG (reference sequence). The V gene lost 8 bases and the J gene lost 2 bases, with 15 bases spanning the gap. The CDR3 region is CAGVTGENYGYTF. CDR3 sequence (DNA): TGTGCCGGAGTGACAGGCGAAAACTATGGCTACACCTTC.

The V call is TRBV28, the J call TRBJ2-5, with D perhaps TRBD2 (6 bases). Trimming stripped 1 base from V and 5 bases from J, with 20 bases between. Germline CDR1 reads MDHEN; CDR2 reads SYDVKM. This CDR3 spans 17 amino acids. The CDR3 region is CASSLSLLLTRGETQYF. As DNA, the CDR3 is TGTGCCAGCAGTTTATCCCTCCTCCTGACTAGAGGGGAGACCCAGTACTTC.

The CDR3 DNA is TGTGCCAGCATGACGGGACTAGCGTTGACCGGGGAGCTGTTTTTT. It specifies CASMTGLALTGELFF. The chain has TRBV2 and TRBJ2-2, with TRBD2 identical over 10 bases. The germline CDR1 and CDR2 sequences are SNHLY and FYNNEI. The CDR3 is 15 amino acids. Trimming removed 7 bases from V and 5 bases from J; junction bases left unmatched: 7. Complete variable domain (other parts from reference TRBV2 and TRBJ2-2): EPEVTQTPSHQVTQMGQEVILRCVPISNHLYFYWYRQILGQKVEFLVSFYNNEISEKSEIFDDQFSVERPDGSNFTLKIRSTKLEDSAMYFCASMTGLALTGELFFGEGSRLTVL.

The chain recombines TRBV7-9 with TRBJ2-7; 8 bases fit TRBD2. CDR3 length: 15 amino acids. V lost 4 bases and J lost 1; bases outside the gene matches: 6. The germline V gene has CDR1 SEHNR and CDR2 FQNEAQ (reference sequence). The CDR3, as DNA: TGTGCCAGCAGCTACGCGGAGCGGGAGTCCTACGAGCAGTACTTC. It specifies CASSYAERESYEQYF.

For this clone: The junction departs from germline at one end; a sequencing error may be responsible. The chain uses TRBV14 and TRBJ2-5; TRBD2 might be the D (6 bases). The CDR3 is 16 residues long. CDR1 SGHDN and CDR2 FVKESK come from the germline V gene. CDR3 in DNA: TGTGCCAGCAGCCAAGTGGGGGGATGGAGCCAAAAGACCCAGTACTTC. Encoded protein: CASSQVGGWSQKTQYF.